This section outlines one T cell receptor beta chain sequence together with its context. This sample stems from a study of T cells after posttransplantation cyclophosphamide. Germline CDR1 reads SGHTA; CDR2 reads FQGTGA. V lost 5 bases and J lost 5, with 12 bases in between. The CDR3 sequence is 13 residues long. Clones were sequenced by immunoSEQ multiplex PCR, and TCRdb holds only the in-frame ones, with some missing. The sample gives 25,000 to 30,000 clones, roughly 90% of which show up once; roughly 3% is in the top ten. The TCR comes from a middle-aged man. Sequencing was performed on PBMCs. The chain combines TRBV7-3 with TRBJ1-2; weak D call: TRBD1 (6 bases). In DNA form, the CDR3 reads TGTGCCAGCAGCCCCGGACAGATGTATGGCTACACCTTC. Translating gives CASSPGQMYGYTF.